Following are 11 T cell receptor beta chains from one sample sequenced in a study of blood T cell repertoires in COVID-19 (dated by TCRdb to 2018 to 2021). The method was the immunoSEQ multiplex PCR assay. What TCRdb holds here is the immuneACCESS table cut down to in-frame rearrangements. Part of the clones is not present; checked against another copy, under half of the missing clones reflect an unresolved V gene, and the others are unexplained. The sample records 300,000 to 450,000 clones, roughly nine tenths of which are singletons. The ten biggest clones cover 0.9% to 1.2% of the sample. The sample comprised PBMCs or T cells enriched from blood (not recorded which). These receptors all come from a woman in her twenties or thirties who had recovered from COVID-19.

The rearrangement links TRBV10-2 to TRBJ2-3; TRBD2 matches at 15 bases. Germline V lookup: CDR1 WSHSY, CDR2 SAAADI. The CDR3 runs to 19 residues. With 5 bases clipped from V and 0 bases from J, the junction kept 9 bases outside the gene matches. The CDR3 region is CASSRTSGGASPSTDTQYF. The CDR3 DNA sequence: TGCGCCAGCAGTCGGACTAGCGGGGGGGCCTCTCCAAGCACAGATACGCAGTATTTT.

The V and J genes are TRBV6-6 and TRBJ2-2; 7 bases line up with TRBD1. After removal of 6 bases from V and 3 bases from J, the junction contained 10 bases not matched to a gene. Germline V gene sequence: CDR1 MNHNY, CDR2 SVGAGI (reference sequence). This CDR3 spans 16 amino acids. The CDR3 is CASRNGGGQHTGELFF. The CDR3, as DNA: TGTGCCAGCAGAAACGGTGGGGGACAGCACACCGGGGAGCTGTTTTTT.

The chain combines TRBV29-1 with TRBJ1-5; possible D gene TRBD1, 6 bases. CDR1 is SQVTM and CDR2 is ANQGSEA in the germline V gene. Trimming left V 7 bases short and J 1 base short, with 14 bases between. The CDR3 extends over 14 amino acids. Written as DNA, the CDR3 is TGCAGCGGGGGGCAGGGAAAAAGCAATCAGCCCCAGCATTTT. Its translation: CSGGQGKSNQPQHF.

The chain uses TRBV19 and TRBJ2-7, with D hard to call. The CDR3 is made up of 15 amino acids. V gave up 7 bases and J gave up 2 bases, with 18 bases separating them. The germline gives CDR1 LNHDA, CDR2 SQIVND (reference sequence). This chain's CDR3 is CASTPSQAAPYEQYF. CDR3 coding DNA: TGTGCCAGTACCCCGTCCCAAGCCGCCCCCTACGAGCAGTACTTC.

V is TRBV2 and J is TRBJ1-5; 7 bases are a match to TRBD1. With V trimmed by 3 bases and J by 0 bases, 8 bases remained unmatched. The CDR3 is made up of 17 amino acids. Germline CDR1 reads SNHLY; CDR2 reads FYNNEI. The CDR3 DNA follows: TGTGCCAGCAGTGATGGGACAGACTTTTATAGCAATCAGCCCCAGCATTTT. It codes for CASSDGTDFYSNQPQHF.

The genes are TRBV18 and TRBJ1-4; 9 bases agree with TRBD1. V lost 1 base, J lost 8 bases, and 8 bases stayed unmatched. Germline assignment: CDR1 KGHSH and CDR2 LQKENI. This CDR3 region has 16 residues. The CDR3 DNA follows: TGTGCCAGCTCACCACTGGGGACAGGGTCGGGCGAAAAACTGTTTTTT. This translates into CASSPLGTGSGEKLFF.

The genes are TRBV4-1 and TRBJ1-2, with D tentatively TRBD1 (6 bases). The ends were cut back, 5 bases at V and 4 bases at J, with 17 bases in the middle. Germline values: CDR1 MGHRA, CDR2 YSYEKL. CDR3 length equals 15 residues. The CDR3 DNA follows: TGCGCCAGCAGCGTCCCCGGGACAAAAAGCTATGGCTACACCTTC. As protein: CASSVPGTKSYGYTF.

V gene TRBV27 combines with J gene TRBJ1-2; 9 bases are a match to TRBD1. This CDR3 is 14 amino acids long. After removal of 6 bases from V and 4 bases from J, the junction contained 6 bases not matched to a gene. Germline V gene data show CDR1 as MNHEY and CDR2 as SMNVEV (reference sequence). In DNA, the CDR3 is TGTGCCAGCAGGGAGACAGGGGGTTCCTATGGCTACACCTTC. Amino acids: CASRETGGSYGYTF.

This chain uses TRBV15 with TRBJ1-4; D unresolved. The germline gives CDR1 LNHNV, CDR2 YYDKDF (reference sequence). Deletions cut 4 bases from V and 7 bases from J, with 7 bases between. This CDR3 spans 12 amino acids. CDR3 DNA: TGTGCCACCAGCACCCATAGTGAAAAACTGTTTTTT. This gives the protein CATSTHSEKLFF.

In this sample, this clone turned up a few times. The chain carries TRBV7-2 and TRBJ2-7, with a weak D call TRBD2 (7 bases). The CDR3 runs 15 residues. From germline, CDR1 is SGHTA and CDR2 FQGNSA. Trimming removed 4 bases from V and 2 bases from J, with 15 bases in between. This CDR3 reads CASSWSGGLTYEQYF. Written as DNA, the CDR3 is TGTGCCAGCAGCTGGTCGGGGGGCTTAACCTACGAGCAGTACTTC.

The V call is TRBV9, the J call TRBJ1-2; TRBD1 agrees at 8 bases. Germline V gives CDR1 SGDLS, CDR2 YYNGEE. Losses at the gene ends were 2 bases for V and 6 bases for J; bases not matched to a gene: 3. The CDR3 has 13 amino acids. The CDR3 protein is CASSVSDRDGYTF. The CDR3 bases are TGTGCCAGCAGCGTTTCGGACAGGGATGGCTACACCTTC.